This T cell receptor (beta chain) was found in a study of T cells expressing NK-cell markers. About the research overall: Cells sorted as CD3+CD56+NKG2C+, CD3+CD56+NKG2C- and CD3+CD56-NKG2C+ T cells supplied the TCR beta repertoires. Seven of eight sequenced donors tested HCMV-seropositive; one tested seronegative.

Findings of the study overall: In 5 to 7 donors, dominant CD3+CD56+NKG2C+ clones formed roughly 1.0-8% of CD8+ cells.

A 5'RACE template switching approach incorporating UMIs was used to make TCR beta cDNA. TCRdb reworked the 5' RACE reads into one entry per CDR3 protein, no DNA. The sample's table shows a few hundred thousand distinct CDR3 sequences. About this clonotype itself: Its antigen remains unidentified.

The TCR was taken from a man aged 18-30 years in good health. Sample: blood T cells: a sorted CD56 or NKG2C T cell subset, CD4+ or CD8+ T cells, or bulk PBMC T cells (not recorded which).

The CDR3 sequence is CASSYGSSGVQNEQFF. The rearrangement joins TRBV6-5 to TRBJ2-1; TCRdb's D call, TRBD1, is unchecked because there is no DNA. The CDR3 sequence is 16 residues long. Germline V gene sequence: CDR1 MNHEY, CDR2 SVGAGI.